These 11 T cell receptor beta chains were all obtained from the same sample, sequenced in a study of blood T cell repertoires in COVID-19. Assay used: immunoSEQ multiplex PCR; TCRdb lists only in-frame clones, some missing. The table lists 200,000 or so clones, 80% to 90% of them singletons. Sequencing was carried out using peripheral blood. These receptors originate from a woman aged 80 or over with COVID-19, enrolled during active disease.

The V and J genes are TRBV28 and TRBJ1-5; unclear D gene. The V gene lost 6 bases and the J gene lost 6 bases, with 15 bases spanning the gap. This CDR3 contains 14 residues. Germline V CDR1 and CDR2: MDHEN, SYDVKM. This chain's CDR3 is CASSHDTTAQPQHF. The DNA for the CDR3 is TGTGCCAGCAGCCACGACACGACCGCTCAGCCCCAGCATTTT. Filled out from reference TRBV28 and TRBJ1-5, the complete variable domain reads DVKVTQSSRYLVKRTGEKVFLECVQDMDHENMFWYRQDPGLGLRLIYFSYDVKMKEKGDIPEGYSVSREKKERFSLILESASTNQTSMYLCASSHDTTAQPQHFGDGTRLSIL.

As DNA, the CDR3 is TGTGCCAGTAGTTCTTGGGGCAGGGATGTCTCCTACAATGAGCAGTTCTTC. This encodes CASSSWGRDVSYNEQFF. The chain employs TRBV19 and TRBJ2-1, with a possible D match to TRBD1 (5 bases). The V gene lost 5 bases and the J gene lost 0 bases, with 17 bases spanning the gap. Germline CDR1 and CDR2: LNHDA and SQIVND (reference sequence). The CDR3 runs 17 residues.

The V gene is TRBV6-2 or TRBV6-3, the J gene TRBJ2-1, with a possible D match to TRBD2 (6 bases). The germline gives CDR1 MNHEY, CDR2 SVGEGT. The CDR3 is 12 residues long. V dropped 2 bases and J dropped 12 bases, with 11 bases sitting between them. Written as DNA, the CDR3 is TGTGCCAGCAGTTACCCACGGGACTCGCAGTTCTTC. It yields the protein CASSYPRDSQFF.

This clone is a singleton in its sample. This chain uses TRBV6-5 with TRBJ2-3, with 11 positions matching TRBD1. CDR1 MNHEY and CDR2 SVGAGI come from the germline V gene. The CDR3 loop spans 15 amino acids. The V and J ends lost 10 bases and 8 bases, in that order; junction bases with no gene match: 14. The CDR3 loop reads CATGGDRGKWSTQYF. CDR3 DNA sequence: TGTGCCACGGGAGGGGACAGGGGGAAATGGAGTACGCAGTATTTT.

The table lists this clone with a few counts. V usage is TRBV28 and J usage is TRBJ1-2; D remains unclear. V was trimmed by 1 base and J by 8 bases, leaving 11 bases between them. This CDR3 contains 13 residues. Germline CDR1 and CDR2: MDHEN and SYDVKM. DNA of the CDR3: TGTGCCAGCAGTTTATATGGCCGGGAAGGCTACACCTTC. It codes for CASSLYGREGYTF.

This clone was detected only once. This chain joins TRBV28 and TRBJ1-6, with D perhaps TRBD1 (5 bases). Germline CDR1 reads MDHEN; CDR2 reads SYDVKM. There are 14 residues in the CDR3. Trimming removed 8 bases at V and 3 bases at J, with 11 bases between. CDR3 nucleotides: TGTGCCAGCGTTCTTACAGGCTATAATTCACCCCTCCACTTT. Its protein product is CASVLTGYNSPLHF.

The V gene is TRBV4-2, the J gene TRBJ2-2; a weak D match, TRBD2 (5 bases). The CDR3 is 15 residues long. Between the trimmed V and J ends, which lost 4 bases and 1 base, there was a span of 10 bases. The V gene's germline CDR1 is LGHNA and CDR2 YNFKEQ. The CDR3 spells CASSRPGVNTGELFF. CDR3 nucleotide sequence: TGTGCCAGCAGCCGTCCCGGGGTGAACACCGGGGAGCTGTTTTTT.

Written as DNA, the CDR3 is TGTGCCAGCAGTTACGGGGGCCTTGTTAATGAGCAGTTCTTC. As protein: CASSYGGLVNEQFF. The genes are TRBV6-5 and TRBJ2-1; maybe TRBD1 (6 bases). Germline assignment: CDR1 MNHEY and CDR2 SVGAGI. The V gene lost 2 bases and the J gene lost 7 bases, with 12 bases spanning the gap. The CDR3 totals 14 residues.

The DNA for the CDR3 is TGTGCCAGTAGTATGGGTAGCGGGGGGCCGAACGAGCAGTTCTTC. Translated, it gives CASSMGSGGPNEQFF. The rearrangement links TRBV19 to TRBJ2-1, with 10 bases aligning to TRBD2. Germline assignment: CDR1 LNHDA and CDR2 SQIVND (reference sequence). There are 15 residues in the CDR3. Unmatched junction bases numbered 9, after V lost 3 bases and J lost 10 bases.

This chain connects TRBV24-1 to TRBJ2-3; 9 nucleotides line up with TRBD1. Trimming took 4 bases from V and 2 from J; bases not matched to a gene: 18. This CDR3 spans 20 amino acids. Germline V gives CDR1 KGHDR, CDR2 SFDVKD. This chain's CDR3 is CATSDRLLSGTGGDTDTQYF. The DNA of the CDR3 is TGTGCCACCAGTGACCGACTTTTATCCGGAACAGGGGGCGACACAGATACGCAGTATTTT.

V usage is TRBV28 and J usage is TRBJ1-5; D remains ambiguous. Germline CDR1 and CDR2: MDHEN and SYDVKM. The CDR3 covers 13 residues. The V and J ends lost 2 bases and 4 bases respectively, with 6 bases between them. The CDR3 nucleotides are TGTGCCAGCAGTTTAAACAGAAATCAGCCCCAGCATTTT. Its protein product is CASSLNRNQPQHF.